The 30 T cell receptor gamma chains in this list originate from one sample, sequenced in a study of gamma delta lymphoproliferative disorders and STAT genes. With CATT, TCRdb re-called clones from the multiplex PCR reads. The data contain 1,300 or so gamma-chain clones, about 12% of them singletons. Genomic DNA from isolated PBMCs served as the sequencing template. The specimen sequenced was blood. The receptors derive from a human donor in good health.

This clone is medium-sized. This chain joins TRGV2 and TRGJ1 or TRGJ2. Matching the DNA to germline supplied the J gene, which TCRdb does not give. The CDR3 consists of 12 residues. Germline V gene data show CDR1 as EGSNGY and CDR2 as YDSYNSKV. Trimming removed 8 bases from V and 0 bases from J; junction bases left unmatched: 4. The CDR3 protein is CATSSNYYKKLF. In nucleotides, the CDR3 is TGTGCCACCTCCTCGAATTATTATAAGAAACTCTTT.

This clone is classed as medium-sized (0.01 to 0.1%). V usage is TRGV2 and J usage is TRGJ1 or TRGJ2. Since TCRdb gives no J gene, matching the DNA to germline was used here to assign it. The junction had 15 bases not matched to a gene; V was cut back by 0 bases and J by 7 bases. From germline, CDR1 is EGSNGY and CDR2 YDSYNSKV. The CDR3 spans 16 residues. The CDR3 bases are TGTGCCACCTGGGACGGGCCGCTCGACTATAGGTATAAGAAACTCTTT. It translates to CATWDGPLDYRYKKLF.

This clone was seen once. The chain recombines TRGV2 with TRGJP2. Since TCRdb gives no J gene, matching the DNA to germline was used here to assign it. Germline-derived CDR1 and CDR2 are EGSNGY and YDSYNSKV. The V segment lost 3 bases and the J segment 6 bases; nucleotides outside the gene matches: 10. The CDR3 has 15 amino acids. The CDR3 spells CATWDPPGGDWIKTF. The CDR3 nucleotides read TGTGCCACCTGGGACCCCCCAGGGGGTGATTGGATCAAGACGTTT.

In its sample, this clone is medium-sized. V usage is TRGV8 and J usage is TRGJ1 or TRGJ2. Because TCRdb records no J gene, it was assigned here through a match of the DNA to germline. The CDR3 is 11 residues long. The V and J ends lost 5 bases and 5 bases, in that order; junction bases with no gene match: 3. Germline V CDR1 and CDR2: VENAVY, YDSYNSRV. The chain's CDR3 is CATWVHYKKLF. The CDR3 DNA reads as TGTGCCACCTGGGTTCATTATAAGAAACTCTTT.

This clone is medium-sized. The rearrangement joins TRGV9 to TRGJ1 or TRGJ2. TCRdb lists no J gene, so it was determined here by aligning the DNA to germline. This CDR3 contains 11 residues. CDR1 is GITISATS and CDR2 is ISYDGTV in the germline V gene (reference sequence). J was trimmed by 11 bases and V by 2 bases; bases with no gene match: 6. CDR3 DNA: TGTGCCTTGTGGGAGGAAAGGGAGAAACTCTTT. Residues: CALWEEREKLF.

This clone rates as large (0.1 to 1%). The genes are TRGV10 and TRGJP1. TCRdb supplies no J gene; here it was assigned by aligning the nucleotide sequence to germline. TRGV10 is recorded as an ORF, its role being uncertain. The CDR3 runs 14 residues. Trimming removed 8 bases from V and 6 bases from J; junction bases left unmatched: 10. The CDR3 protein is CAAWDYEAGWFKIF. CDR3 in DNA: TGTGCTGCGTGGGATTACGAGGCTGGTTGGTTCAAGATATTT.

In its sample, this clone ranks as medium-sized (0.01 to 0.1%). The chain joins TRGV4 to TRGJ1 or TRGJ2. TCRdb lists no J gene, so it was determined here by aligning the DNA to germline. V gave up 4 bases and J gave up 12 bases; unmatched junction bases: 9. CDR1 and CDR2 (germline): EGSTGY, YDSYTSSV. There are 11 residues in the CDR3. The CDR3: CATWDLWRKLF. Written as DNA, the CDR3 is TGTGCCACCTGGGACCTCTGGAGGAAACTCTTT.

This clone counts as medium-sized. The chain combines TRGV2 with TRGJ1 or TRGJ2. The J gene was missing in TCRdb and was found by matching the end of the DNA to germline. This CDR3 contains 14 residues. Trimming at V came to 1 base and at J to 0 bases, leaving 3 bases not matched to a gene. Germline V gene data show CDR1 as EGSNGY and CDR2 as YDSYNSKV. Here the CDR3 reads CATWDGLNYYKKLF. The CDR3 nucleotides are TGTGCCACCTGGGACGGTTTGAATTATTATAAGAAACTCTTT.

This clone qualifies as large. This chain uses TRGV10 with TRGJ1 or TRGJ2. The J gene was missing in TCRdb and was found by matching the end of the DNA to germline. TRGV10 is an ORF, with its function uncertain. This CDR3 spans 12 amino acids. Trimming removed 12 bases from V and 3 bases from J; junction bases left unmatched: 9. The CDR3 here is CAALGGYYKKLF. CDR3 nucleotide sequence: TGTGCTGCACTTGGGGGTTATTATAAGAAACTCTTT.

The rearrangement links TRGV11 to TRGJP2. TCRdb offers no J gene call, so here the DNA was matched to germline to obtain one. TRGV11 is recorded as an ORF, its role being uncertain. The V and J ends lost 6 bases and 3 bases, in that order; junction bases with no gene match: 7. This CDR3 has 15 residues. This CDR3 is CACWIPPCSDWIKTF. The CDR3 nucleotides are TGTGCCTGCTGGATTCCCCCCTGTAGTGATTGGATCAAGACGTTT.

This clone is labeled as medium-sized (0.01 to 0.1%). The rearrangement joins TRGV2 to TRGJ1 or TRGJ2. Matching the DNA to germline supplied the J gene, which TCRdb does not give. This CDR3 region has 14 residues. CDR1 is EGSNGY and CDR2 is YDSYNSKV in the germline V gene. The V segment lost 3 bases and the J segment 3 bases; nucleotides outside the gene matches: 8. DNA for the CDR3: TGTGCCACCTGGGACAGACCCCTTTATTATAAGAAACTCTTT. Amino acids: CATWDRPLYYKKLF.

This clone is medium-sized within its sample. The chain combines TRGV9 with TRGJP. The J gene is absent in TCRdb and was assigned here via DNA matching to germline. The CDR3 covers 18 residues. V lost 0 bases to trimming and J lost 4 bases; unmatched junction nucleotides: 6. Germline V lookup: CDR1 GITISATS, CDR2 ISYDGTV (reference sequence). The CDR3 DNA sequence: TGTGCCTTGTGGGAGGTGCACTCCCAAGAGTTGGGCAAAAAAATCAAGGTATTT. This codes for CALWEVHSQELGKKIKVF.

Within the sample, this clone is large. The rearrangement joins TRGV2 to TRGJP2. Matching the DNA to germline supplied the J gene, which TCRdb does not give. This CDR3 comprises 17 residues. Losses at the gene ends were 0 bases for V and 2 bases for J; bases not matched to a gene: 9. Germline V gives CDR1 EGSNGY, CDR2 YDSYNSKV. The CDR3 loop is CATWDGRFDSSDWIKTF. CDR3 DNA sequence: TGTGCCACCTGGGACGGGCGGTTTGACAGTAGTGATTGGATCAAGACGTTT.

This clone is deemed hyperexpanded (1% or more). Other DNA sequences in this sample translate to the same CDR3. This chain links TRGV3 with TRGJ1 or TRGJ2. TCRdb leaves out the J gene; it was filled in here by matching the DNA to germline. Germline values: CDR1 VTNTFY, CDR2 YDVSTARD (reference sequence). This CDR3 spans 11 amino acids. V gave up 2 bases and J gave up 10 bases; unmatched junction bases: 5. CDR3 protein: CATWDTHKKLF. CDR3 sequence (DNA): TGTGCCACCTGGGACACTCACAAGAAACTCTTT.

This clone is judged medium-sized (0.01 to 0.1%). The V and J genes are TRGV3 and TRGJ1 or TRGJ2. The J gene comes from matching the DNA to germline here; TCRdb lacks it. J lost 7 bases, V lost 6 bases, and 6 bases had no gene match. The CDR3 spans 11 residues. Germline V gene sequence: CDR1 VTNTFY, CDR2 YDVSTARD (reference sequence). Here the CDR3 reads CATWRGYKKLF. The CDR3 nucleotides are TGTGCCACCTGGAGGGGGTATAAGAAACTCTTT.

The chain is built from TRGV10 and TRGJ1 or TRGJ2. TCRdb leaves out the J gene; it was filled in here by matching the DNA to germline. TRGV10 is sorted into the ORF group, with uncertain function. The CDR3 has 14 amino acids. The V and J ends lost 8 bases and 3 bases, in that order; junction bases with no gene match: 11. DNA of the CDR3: TGTGCTGCGTGGGATTATAAGTCTTATTATAAGAAACTCTTT. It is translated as CAAWDYKSYYKKLF.

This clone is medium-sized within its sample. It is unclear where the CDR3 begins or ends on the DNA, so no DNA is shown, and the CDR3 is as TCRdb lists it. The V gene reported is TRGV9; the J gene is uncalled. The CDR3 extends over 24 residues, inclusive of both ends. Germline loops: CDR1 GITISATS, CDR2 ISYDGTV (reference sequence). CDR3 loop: CALWETLHLLLCLVGDPSPDKKLF.

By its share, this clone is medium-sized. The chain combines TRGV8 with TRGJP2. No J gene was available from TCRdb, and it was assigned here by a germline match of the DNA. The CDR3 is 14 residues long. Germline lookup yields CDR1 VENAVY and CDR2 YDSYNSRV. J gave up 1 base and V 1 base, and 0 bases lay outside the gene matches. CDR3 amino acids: CATWDSSSDWIKTF. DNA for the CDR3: TGTGCCACCTGGGATAGTAGTAGTGATTGGATCAAGACGTTT.

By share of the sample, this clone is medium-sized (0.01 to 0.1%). The CDR3 nucleotides read TGTGCCACCGGACCACTGAAACTCTTT. This translates into CATGPLKLF. V and J are TRGV4 and TRGJ1 or TRGJ2. As TCRdb names no J gene, one was assigned here on the basis of a DNA match to germline. V lost 9 bases and J lost 12; bases outside the gene matches: 8. The CDR3 totals 9 residues. Germline V gene sequence: CDR1 EGSTGY, CDR2 YDSYTSSV.

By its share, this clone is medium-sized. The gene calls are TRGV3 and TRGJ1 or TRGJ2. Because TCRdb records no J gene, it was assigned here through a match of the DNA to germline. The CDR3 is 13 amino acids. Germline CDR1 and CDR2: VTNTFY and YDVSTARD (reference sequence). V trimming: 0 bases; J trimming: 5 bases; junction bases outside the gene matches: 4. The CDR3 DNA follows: TGTGCCACCTGGGACAGGCCGGATTATAAGAAACTCTTT. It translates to CATWDRPDYKKLF.

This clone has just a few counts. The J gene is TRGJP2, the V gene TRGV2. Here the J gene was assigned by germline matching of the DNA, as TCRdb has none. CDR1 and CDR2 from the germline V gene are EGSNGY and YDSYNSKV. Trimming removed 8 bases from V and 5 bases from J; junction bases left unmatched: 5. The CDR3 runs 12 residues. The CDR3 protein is CATSESDWIKTF. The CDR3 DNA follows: TGTGCCACCTCGGAAAGTGATTGGATCAAGACGTTT.

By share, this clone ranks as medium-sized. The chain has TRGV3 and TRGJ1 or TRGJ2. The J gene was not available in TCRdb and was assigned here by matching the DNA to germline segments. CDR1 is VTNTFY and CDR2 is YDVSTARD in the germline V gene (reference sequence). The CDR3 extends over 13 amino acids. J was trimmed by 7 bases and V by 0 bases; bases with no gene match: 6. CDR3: CATWDRRDYKKLF. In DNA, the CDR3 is TGTGCCACCTGGGACAGGCGAGACTATAAGAAACTCTTT.

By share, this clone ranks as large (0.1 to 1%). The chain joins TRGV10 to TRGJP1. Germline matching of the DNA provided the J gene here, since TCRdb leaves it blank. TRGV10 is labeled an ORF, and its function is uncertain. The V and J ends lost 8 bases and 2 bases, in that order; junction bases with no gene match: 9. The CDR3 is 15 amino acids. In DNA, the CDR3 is TGTGCTGCGTGGGATTATAACACCACTGGTTGGTTCAAGATATTT. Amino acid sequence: CAAWDYNTTGWFKIF.

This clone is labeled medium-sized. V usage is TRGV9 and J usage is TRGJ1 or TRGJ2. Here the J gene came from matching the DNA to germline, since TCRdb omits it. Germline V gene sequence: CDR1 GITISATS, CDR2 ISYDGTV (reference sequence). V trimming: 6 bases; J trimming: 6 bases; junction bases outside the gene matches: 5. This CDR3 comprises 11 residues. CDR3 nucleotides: TGTGCCTTGTGGCTTTGTTATAAGAAACTCTTT. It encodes CALWLCYKKLF.

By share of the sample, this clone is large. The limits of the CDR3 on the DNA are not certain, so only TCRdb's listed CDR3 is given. CDR3 region: CTTVPAGLAPIRNYYKKLF. The J gene is uncalled and the V gene is TRGV11. TRGV11 is an ORF, with its function uncertain. Termini included, the CDR3 measures 19 amino acids.

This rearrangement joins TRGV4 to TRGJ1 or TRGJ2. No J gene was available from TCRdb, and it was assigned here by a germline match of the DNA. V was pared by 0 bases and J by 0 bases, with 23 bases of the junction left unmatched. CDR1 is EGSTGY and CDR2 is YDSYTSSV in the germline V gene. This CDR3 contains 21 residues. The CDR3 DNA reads TGTGCCACCTGGGATGGGCCGGGCCGCTCGGCCCCCGTATCGAATTATTATAAGAAACTCTTT. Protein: CATWDGPGRSAPVSNYYKKLF.

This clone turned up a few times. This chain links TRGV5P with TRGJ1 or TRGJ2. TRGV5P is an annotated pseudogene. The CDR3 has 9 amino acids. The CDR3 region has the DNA TGTGCCACCGACTATAAGAAACTCTTT. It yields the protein CATDYKKLF.

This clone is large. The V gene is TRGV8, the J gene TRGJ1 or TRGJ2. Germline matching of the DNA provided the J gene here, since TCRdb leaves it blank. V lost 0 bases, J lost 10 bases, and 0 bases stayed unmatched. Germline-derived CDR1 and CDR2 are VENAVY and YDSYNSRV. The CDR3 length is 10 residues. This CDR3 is CATWDRKKLF. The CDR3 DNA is TGTGCCACCTGGGATAGGAAGAAACTCTTT.

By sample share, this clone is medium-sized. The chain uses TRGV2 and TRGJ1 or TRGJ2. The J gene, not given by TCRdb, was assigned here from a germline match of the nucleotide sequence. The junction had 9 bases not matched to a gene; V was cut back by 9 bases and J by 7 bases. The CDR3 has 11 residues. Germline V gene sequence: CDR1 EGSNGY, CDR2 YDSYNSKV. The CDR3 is CATPRGYKKLF. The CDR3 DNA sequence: TGTGCCACCCCCCGGGGATATAAGAAACTCTTT.

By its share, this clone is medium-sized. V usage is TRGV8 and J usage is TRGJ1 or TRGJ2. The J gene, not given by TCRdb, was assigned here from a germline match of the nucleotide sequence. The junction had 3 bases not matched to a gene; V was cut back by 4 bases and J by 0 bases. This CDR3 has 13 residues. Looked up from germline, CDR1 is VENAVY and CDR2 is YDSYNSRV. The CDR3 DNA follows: TGTGCCACCTGGGAGGAGAATTATTATAAGAAACTCTTT. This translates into CATWEENYYKKLF.